This T cell receptor (beta chain) appears in the sequencing data of a study of blood T cell repertoires in COVID-19. About the research overall: From the United States, Italy and Spain came samples of acute and convalescent COVID-19. Sources were T cells, B-cell-depleted T cells, or PBMCs; the material itself was cDNA or gDNA.

In the source study's methods: It was from reference gene primer amplification that nucleated cell counts were estimated. The table came from immunoSEQ multiplex PCR; TCRdb's copy has only in-frame clones and leaves some out. The V and J calls and clone size come from that table; D and trimming were worked out from the DNA. The sample shows 85,000 to 100,000 clones, less than 85% of them seen only once. This TCR derives from a human donor in a cohort sampled during active COVID-19. Sequenced: peripheral blood.

As DNA, the CDR3 is TGCAGTGCTCACAGAGTCTATGGCTACACCTTC. This gives the protein CSAHRVYGYTF. The chain has TRBV20-1 and TRBJ1-2; no reliable D call. The CDR3 covers 11 residues. Germline V lookup: CDR1 DFQATT, CDR2 SNEGSKA (reference sequence). V was cut by 5 bases and J by 4 bases, with 8 bases left in between.